This T cell receptor (beta chain) appears in the sequencing data of a study of blood T cell repertoires in COVID-19. The wider study: Italy, Spain and the United States were the sources of the convalescent and acute COVID-19 samples. Nucleic acid was either cDNA or gDNA, and it came from T cells, B-cell-depleted T cells, or PBMCs.

Measured with immunoSEQ multiplex PCR; TCRdb has only the in-frame clones, and not every one. This sample has about 14,000 clones; roughly 73% occur once, and the top ten carry approximately 9.8%. Germline V gene data show CDR1 as MNHNY and CDR2 as SVGAGI (reference sequence). V was cut by 6 bases and J by 4 bases, with 12 bases left in between. This CDR3 is 14 amino acids long. The chain recombines TRBV6-6 with TRBJ2-2; possibly TRBD1 for D (6 bases). The material sequenced was peripheral blood. This clonotype was sampled from a man in his 70s with acute or convalescent COVID-19. In DNA, the CDR3 is TGTGCCAGCAGCCCCGGACAGACCACCGGGGAGCTGTTTTTT. This gives the protein CASSPGQTTGELFF.